This TCR beta chain was captured in a study of graft-versus-host responses after intestinal transplantation (dated by TCRdb to the early 2020s). In the study overall: The transplants that recipients got were multivisceral, liver-intestinal, or isolated intestinal. Every recipient was given anti-thymocyte globulin induction, followed by roughly 3 years of maintenance tacrolimus and steroids. After intestinal transplantation, graft-versus-host and host-versus-graft alloreactive T cell clones were followed in the graft, circulation and bone marrow using bulk TCR-beta CDR3 sequencing. Alloreactive clones were identified by sequencing pre-transplant mixed lymphocyte reaction products and comparing them with unstimulated pre-transplant donor and recipient T cells. Of the 20 to 30 intestinal transplant recipients enrolled in the cohort, one of whom was a retransplant, 3 patients without pretransplant specimens were excluded. A peak of at least 4% donor T cells among recipient peripheral blood mononuclear cells was the definition used for donor T cell macrochimerism. Rather than being sequenced by the commercial service, samples from a few later patients were sequenced in-house on an Illumina MiSeq and processed with MiXCR.

Receptors were amplified or captured by the immunoSEQ multiplex PCR assay. For most patients, high-throughput TCR-beta CDR3 sequencing of genomic DNA was performed by Adaptive Biotechnologies. The study's processing was this. TCR sequencing data were retrieved from Adaptive's ImmunoSEQ software for 15 to 20 patients, whereas a few other patients were processed with MiXCR and VDJtools. Because the origin of CDR3 nucleotide sequences shared between donor and recipient could not be assigned, those sequences were removed. To count as alloreactive, a clone needed at least 2-fold expansion over unstimulated cells and a minimum CFSE-low frequency of 0.002% (template counts) or 0.001% (read counts). Mappable clones were those detected in sequenced pre-transplant spleen, lymph node, or MLR CFSE-low populations of the donor or recipient. Cumulative frequency of alloreactive clones was calculated as a percentage of all sequences weighted by copy number. This immuneACCESS table, as held by TCRdb, lists in-frame sequences with V and J called but not all clones. Of the missing ones, under half trace to an unresolved V gene in checked studies; the others have no known cause. Clone size and the V and J calls come from that table; the DNA yielded D and trimming. This sample comprises thousands of clones, roughly 70% of them detected only once. Jointly, the top ten make up roughly 32% of the sample.

General conclusions and limits of the study: Early after transplant, peak levels of circulating GvH clones were found to be associated with declines in HvG clones. Patients with donor T cell macrochimerism had high GvH to HvG T cell clonal ratios in their allografts. GvH clones were detected in recipient bone marrow, and some of these GvH clones were observed earlier in ileal mucosa or blood, consistent with an intestinal mucosal origin. The conclusions were limited by the relatively low number and heterogeneity of the intestinal transplant patients.

To isolate intraepithelial and lamina propria lymphocytes from graft specimens, dithiothreitol, EDTA incubations and collagenase D digestion were used. Bulk TCR-beta sequencing was performed on serial intestinal graft biopsy specimens collected as late as 600 days after transplant. In the case of this clone: Its specific antigen is unknown. Base-call qualities are not available, and no considerably larger clone is one nucleotide away.

V is reduced by 6 bases and J by 6 bases, leaving a spacing of 15 bases between them. The CDR3 runs 13 residues from the cysteine to the phenylalanine. Only the CDR3 part of the read is kept: 39 bases, read in frame from the first base. As encoded in the germline V gene (reference sequence), CDR1 is WNHNN while CDR2 is SYGVQD. The sequence joins TRBV10-1 to TRBJ2-7; a tentative D call is TRBD2 (6 bases match). Material: ileum tissue, obtained 494 days after intestinal transplant. This sequence originates from a human patient who received an intestinal transplant, so some T cells may come from the graft donor. The CDR3 reads CASSPRREGEQYF. The DNA sequence is as follows: TGCGCCAGCAGCCCGCGGCGGGAAGGCGAGCAGTACTTC.